The next 3 T cell receptor beta chains were all read from a single sample in a study of control samples from healthy donors and cancer patients. Some clones are missing from TCRdb's copy, which holds only in-frame ones; the method was immunoSEQ multiplex PCR. The sample yields about 86,000 clones, roughly 91% seen once. The specimen was PBMCs. These receptors all come from a woman between 50 and 59 years old with colorectal cancer.

This chain uses TRBV19 with TRBJ1-2; 7 nucleotides line up with TRBD1. The CDR3 contains 14 residues. Germline V lookup: CDR1 LNHDA, CDR2 SQIVND (reference sequence). With 3 bases clipped from V and 4 bases from J, the junction kept 5 bases outside the gene matches. The CDR3 DNA is TGTGCCAGTAGTATCGACCGGGACAGCTATGGCTACACCTTC. This translates into CASSIDRDSYGYTF.

The rearrangement joins TRBV10-3 to TRBJ1-2, with 8 nucleotides matching TRBD1. Germline lookup yields CDR1 ENHRY and CDR2 SYGVKD. The CDR3 is 14 amino acids. J gave up 5 bases and V 10 bases, and 12 bases lay outside the gene matches. This chain's CDR3 is CATRGPGQDYGYTF. CDR3 DNA sequence: TGTGCCACCAGAGGGCCGGGACAGGATTATGGCTACACCTTC.

The gene calls are TRBV12-5 and TRBJ1-3; unclear D gene. Germline CDR1 and CDR2: LGHNT and FRNRAP. There are 14 residues in the CDR3. With 4 bases removed from V and 4 bases from J, the gap between germline ends came to 11 bases. CDR3 DNA sequence: TGTGCTAGTGGTTCCCCCCGGGTCGGAAACACCATATATTTT. Amino acids: CASGSPRVGNTIYF.